This TCR beta chain was retrieved from a study of blood T cell repertoires in COVID-19. Across the whole study: Samples came from the United States, Italy and Spain, spanning acute and convalescent COVID-19.

Germline V lookup: CDR1 SQVTM, CDR2 ANQGSEA. The V and J ends lost 6 bases and 2 bases, in that order; junction bases with no gene match: 9. CDR3 length: 14 residues. Produced via immunoSEQ multiplex PCR; TCRdb's table is partial and in-frame only. The data contain tens of thousands of clones, approximately 80% of them seen just once; the ten biggest clones take up under 3%. The TCR was taken from a man aged 65 to 85 with COVID-19, enrolled during active disease. Sequencing was carried out using peripheral blood. The V and J genes are TRBV29-1 and TRBJ1-2; 7 bases agree with TRBD1. In DNA, the CDR3 is TGCAGCGTGAGCCGACAGGGTGTAAACTATGGCTACACCTTC. Translating gives CSVSRQGVNYGYTF.